This TCR beta chain stems from a study of T-cell memory formation after mild COVID-19. CDR3 length: 15 residues. V lost 5 bases, J lost 9 bases, and 17 bases lay in between. Germline lookup yields CDR1 SEHNR and CDR2 FQNEAQ (reference sequence). In TCRdb, the 5' RACE reads were re-called with MiXCR into one record per CDR3 protein. Among about 270,000 distinct CDR3 sequences listed, around 15% were seen once. The receptor was derived from a young man who had mild COVID-19 (a few samples of this study predate the infection). Cell type and time point are not known. Sequencing was carried out using PBMCs or a T cell subset sorted from them (not recorded which). The rearrangement uses TRBV7-9 and TRBJ1-6, with D perhaps matching TRBD1 (5 bases). The CDR3 is CASSPSWGVSSPLHF. The CDR3 coding sequence is TGTGCCAGCAGCCCAAGTTGGGGGGTCAGTTCACCCCTCCACTTT.